These T cell receptor beta chains were read from a single sample in a study of T-cell reconstitution after alpha-beta-depleted transplantation in children. Each CDR3 protein gets one entry after TCRdb re-called the PCR reads with MiXCR. The sample lists about 480,000 distinct CDR3 sequences, approximately 12% seen once, with around 5.6% in the top ten. This specimen was PBMCs from the stem cell graft donor, taken from the stem cell graft. These receptors were collected from a human donor who donated a stem cell graft to a child with combined immunodeficiency. CDR3s include the opening cysteine and the closing phenylalanine or tryptophan. D genes are given only for firm matches. Clone size is given for some rows only: seen once, a few or many times, or a class if the clone is expanded.

D,V,size,J,CDR3,DNA
NA,TRBV19,few,TRBJ1-2,CASSIQVTAVYGYTF,TGTGCCAGTAGTATTCAGGTGACAGCAGTCTATGGCTACACCTTC
NA,TRBV12-3/TRBV12-4,NA,TRBJ1-2,CASGRSRTNYGYTF,TGTGCCAGCGGTAGATCCAGAACTAACTATGGCTACACCTTC
NA,TRBV27,few,TRBJ1-6,CASSSIGRDDSPLHF,TGTGCCAGCAGTTCCATTGGGAGGGATGATTCACCCCTCCACTTT
TRBD1,TRBV9,NA,TRBJ2-5,CASSPSGTGDQETQYF,TGTGCCAGCAGCCCTTCCGGGACAGGAGACCAAGAGACCCAGTACTTC
NA,TRBV6-2/TRBV6-3,NA,TRBJ2-2,CASSYLARHGELFF,TGTGCCAGCAGTTACCTAGCTCGGCACGGGGAGCTGTTTTTT
TRBD2,TRBV20-1,NA,TRBJ2-4,CSARDKVAGLDGGKNIQYF,TGCAGTGCTAGAGATAAGGTAGCGGGACTGGACGGTGGTAAAAACATTCAGTACTTC
NA,TRBV20-1,NA,TRBJ1-5,CSAKGINQPQHF,TGCAGTGCTAAAGGGATTAATCAGCCCCAGCATTTT
NA,TRBV10-3,few,TRBJ1-1,CAISSSKKTEAFF,TGTGCCATCAGTTCTTCAAAGAAGACTGAAGCTTTCTTT
TRBD1,TRBV30,few,TRBJ2-5,CAYGQGETQYF,TGTGCCTACGGACAGGGAGAGACCCAGTACTTC
NA,TRBV30,few,TRBJ2-7,CAWRKTYEQYF,TGTGCCTGGAGAAAGACCTACGAGCAGTACTTC
NA,TRBV19,few,TRBJ2-2,CASSILGGELFF,TGTGCCAGTAGTATACTTGGGGGGGAGCTGTTTTTT
NA,TRBV7-9,few,TRBJ2-1,CASSLSQVDEQFF,TGTGCCAGCAGCTTAAGTCAAGTCGATGAGCAGTTCTTC
NA,TRBV29-1,NA,TRBJ2-2,CSAKGKGNTGELFF,TGCAGCGCCAAAGGGAAGGGGAACACCGGGGAGCTGTTTTTT
NA,TRBV6-5,many,TRBJ2-1,CASRPGINNEQFF,TGTGCCAGCAGGCCCGGGATTAACAATGAGCAGTTCTTC
NA,TRBV27,many,TRBJ1-1,CASSHDRSMNTEAFF,TGTGCCAGCAGTCATGACAGGAGTATGAACACTGAAGCTTTCTTT
TRBD1,TRBV2,NA,TRBJ2-5,CASRRDRAQETQYF,TGTGCCAGCAGGCGGGACAGGGCGCAAGAGACCCAGTACTTC
NA,TRBV12-3/TRBV12-4,NA,TRBJ2-3,CASSLVQDSTDTQYF,TGTGCCAGCAGTTTAGTTCAGGATAGCACAGATACGCAGTATTTT
TRBD2,TRBV24-1,few,TRBJ2-7,CATSAGDEQYF,TGTGCCACCAGCGCGGGAGATGAGCAGTACTTC
TRBD2,TRBV7-6,NA,TRBJ2-1,CASSLEAGGPLFEQFF,TGTGCCAGCAGCTTAGAAGCGGGGGGGCCACTTTTTGAGCAGTTCTTC
TRBD2,TRBV10-3,few,TRBJ2-3,CAISESFTSGEKRDTQYF,TGTGCCATCAGTGAGTCCTTCACTAGCGGGGAAAAGCGGGATACGCAGTATTTT
TRBD2,TRBV4-3,many,TRBJ2-1,CASSQLADNYNEQFF,TGCGCCAGCAGCCAACTAGCGGACAACTACAATGAGCAGTTCTTC
NA,TRBV30,NA,TRBJ2-7,CAWSRPTYTKYEQYF,TGTGCCTGGAGTCGCCCCACCTATACAAAATACGAGCAGTACTTC
NA,TRBV20-1,few,TRBJ2-3,CSARVGSTDTQYF,TGCAGTGCTAGAGTGGGAAGCACAGATACGCAGTATTTT
NA,TRBV20-1,NA,TRBJ2-7,CSAMTLATTYEQYF,TGCAGTGCTATGACCCTAGCGACCACCTACGAGCAGTACTTC
TRBD1,TRBV7-3,NA,TRBJ2-3,CASSATGAITDTQYF,TGTGCCAGCAGCGCGACAGGGGCGATCACAGATACGCAGTATTTT
TRBD1,TRBV6-2/TRBV6-3,NA,TRBJ2-1,CASRGQGRYNEQFF,TGTGCCAGCCGGGGACAGGGTCGCTACAATGAGCAGTTCTTC
TRBD2,TRBV4-1,NA,TRBJ2-3,CASSHPGLAGGVGTQYF,TGCGCCAGCAGCCACCCCGGGCTAGCGGGAGGAGTTGGTACGCAGTATTTT
NA,TRBV7-2,few,TRBJ1-3,CASSLTENTIYF,TGTGCCAGCAGCTTAACGGAAAACACCATATATTTT
NA,TRBV12-3/TRBV12-4,many,TRBJ2-4,CASSVLAKNIQYF,TGTGCCAGCAGTGTACTAGCCAAAAACATTCAGTACTTC
NA,TRBV24-1,NA,TRBJ1-6,CATSDGYNSPLHF,TGTGCCACCAGTGACGGGTATAATTCACCCCTCCACTTT
TRBD1,TRBV29-1,NA,TRBJ2-1,CSVDTGVGPYNEQFF,TGCAGCGTTGACACAGGGGTAGGTCCCTACAATGAGCAGTTCTTC
NA,TRBV20-1,few,TRBJ2-7,CSARDRGGYSYEQYF,TGCAGTGCTAGAGATCGGGGAGGCTACTCCTACGAGCAGTACTTC
NA,TRBV7-2,NA,TRBJ2-3,CASSPLDTQYF,TGTGCCAGCAGCCCATTAGATACGCAGTATTTT
NA,TRBV29-1,many,TRBJ2-1,CSVEDRAAYNEQFF,TGCAGCGTTGAAGATAGGGCGGCCTACAATGAGCAGTTCTTC
TRBD1,TRBV3-1,few,TRBJ2-5,CASSQDRDRKQETQYF,TGTGCCAGCAGCCAAGATAGGGACAGAAAACAAGAGACCCAGTACTTC
NA,TRBV12-3/TRBV12-4,NA,TRBJ1-2,CASSPSLGGFAYGYTF,TGTGCCAGCAGTCCTAGCCTGGGAGGTTTCGCCTATGGCTACACCTTC
TRBD2,TRBV6-1,NA,TRBJ2-3,CASSPYISGRGTDTQYF,TGTGCCAGCAGTCCCTATATTAGCGGGAGAGGCACAGATACGCAGTATTTT
TRBD1,TRBV20-1,many,TRBJ2-7,CSAGDRGDEQYF,TGCAGTGCCGGGGACAGGGGAGACGAGCAGTACTTC
NA,TRBV7-2,NA,TRBJ2-4,CASSLSVKNIQYF,TGTGCCAGCAGCTTATCTGTCAAAAACATTCAGTACTTC
NA,TRBV7-8,once,TRBJ2-1,CATNTGRDNEQFF,TGTGCCACCAACACAGGGAGGGACAATGAGCAGTTCTTC
NA,TRBV7-8,few,TRBJ1-2,CASSLGGISRDYGYTF,TGTGCCAGCAGCTTAGGTGGGATCAGTCGAGACTATGGCTACACCTTC